The 19 T cell receptor beta chains below were found in one sample sequenced in a study of blood T cell repertoires in COVID-19. Clones were sequenced by immunoSEQ multiplex PCR, and TCRdb holds only the in-frame ones, with some missing. This table has about 180,000 clones, about 81% appearing once. Sequenced: peripheral blood. These receptors were obtained from a woman of 80 years or more with COVID-19, enrolled during active disease.

This chain links TRBV4-1 with TRBJ2-7; 7 nucleotides align to TRBD2. This CDR3 has 15 residues. Germline trimming cut 1 base from V and 1 base from J; bases unmatched to any gene: 4. In germline, CDR1 is MGHRA, CDR2 YSYEKL. The CDR3 DNA follows: TGCGCCAGCAGCCAAGGGCTAGCGGCGTCCTACGAGCAGTACTTC. Translating gives CASSQGLAASYEQYF.

This chain links TRBV27 with TRBJ2-1; 10 bases line up with TRBD2. V was pared by 5 bases and J by 5 bases, with 6 bases of the junction left unmatched. This CDR3 is built from 15 residues. In germline, CDR1 is MNHEY, CDR2 SMNVEV (reference sequence). The CDR3 nucleotides are TGTGCCAGCAGTCCGAGGACTAGCGGAAACAATGAGCAGTTCTTC. Amino acid sequence: CASSPRTSGNNEQFF.

The V gene is TRBV19, the J gene TRBJ1-2, with a possible D match to TRBD1 (5 bases). This CDR3 has 15 residues. Trimming took off 6 bases at V and 1 base at J, with 15 bases between the two ends. Germline V gene sequence: CDR1 LNHDA, CDR2 SQIVND (reference sequence). The CDR3 sequence: CASRGRATFNYGYTF. In DNA form, the CDR3 reads TGTGCCAGTAGGGGGCGCGCTACCTTTAACTATGGCTACACCTTC.

The chain recombines TRBV24-1 with TRBJ2-2; D perhaps matches TRBD1 (6 bases). This CDR3 comprises 14 residues. With 5 bases removed from V and 4 bases from J, the gap between germline ends came to 10 bases. Germline CDR1 reads KGHDR; CDR2 reads SFDVKD. The CDR3 sequence: CATSGFRGTGELFF. The CDR3 DNA reads as TGTGCCACCAGTGGTTTCAGGGGCACCGGGGAGCTGTTTTTT.

J is TRBJ1-3 and V is TRBV11-2; D gene ambiguous. V lost 1 base, J lost 8 bases, and 6 bases lay in between. Germline V gene sequence: CDR1 SGHAT, CDR2 FQNNGV. The CDR3 has 12 residues. This chain's CDR3 is CASSLVGDTIYF. The CDR3 DNA sequence: TGTGCCAGCAGCTTAGTCGGAGACACCATATATTTT.

The J gene is TRBJ2-7, the V gene TRBV6-6; possibly TRBD2 for D (5 bases). The CDR3 totals 12 residues. Trimming removed 7 bases at V and 0 bases at J, with 7 bases between. Germline assignment: CDR1 MNHNY and CDR2 SVGAGI (reference sequence). CDR3 coding DNA: TGTGCCAGCAACGGGGACTCCTACGAGCAGTACTTC. As protein: CASNGDSYEQYF.

This chain uses TRBV27 with TRBJ1-2; 11 nucleotides agree with TRBD1. This CDR3 has 16 residues. Trimming cost V 0 bases and J 8 bases; bases outside gene matches: 8. Looked up from germline, CDR1 is MNHEY and CDR2 is SMNVEV (reference sequence). DNA for the CDR3: TGTGCCAGCAGTTTATCGAGGACAGGGGGCGCGGGAGGCTACACCTTC. It specifies CASSLSRTGGAGGYTF.

The V call is TRBV29-1, the J call TRBJ2-1; TRBD2 might be the D (5 bases). The germline CDR1 and CDR2 sequences are SQVTM and ANQGSEA. The CDR3 contains 10 residues. The V end was cut by 3 bases, the J end by 15 bases, with 12 bases between. The CDR3 reads CSVESGGRFF. In DNA form, the CDR3 reads TGCAGCGTTGAGAGTGGAGGTCGGTTCTTC.

This clone was counted a few times. This chain links TRBV2 with TRBJ2-7; D is unclear. The CDR3 length is 16 residues. Trimming cost V 3 bases and J 3 bases, with 18 bases left between them. CDR1 SNHLY and CDR2 FYNNEI come from the germline V gene. This chain's CDR3 is CASSDKVRLTGYEQYF. CDR3 in DNA: TGTGCCAGCAGTGATAAGGTCCGTCTCACGGGCTACGAGCAGTACTTC.

This chain joins TRBV5-5 and TRBJ2-3; 13 bases are shared with TRBD2. Per the germline V gene, CDR1 is SGHKS and CDR2 is YYEKEE (reference sequence). V lost 4 bases to trimming and J lost 2 bases; unmatched junction nucleotides: 4. The CDR3 runs 16 residues. CDR3 sequence reads: CASSPGLAGVTDTQYF. The CDR3 DNA follows: TGTGCCAGCAGCCCCGGACTAGCGGGGGTCACAGATACGCAGTATTTT. Full variable domain (rest looked up from reference TRBV5-5 and TRBJ2-3): DAGVTQSPTHLIKTRGQQVTLRCSPISGHKSVSWYQQVLGQGPQFIFQYYEKEERGRGNFPDRFSARQFPNYSSELNVNALLLGDSALYLCASSPGLAGVTDTQYFGPGTRLTVL.

The chain combines TRBV7-9 with TRBJ2-7; the match to TRBD2 covers 8 bases. Per germline, CDR1 SEHNR and CDR2 FQNEAQ (reference sequence). The CDR3 is 15 amino acids. Losses at the gene ends were 0 bases for V and 3 bases for J; bases not matched to a gene: 4. The CDR3 loop is CASSLARGAHYEQYF. The CDR3 nucleotides are TGTGCCAGCAGCTTAGCGCGGGGGGCCCACTACGAGCAGTACTTC.

The chain carries TRBV29-1 and TRBJ2-1; 11 nucleotides agree with TRBD2. The CDR3 has 14 amino acids. With 7 bases clipped from V and 7 bases from J, the junction kept 9 bases outside the gene matches. Per the germline V gene, CDR1 is SQVTM and CDR2 is ANQGSEA. CDR3 protein: CSARTSGSTNEQFF. In DNA, the CDR3 is TGCAGCGCCCGTACTAGCGGGAGCACGAATGAGCAGTTCTTC.

The chain uses TRBV6-6 and TRBJ2-2; D is perhaps TRBD2 (5 bases). The length of the CDR3 is 16 residues. Germline V gives CDR1 MNHNY, CDR2 SVGAGI (reference sequence). V was cut by 2 bases and J by 5 bases, with 15 bases left in between. The chain's CDR3 is CASSYGIEGRTGELFF. Here the CDR3 DNA reads TGTGCCAGCAGTTACGGAATCGAGGGAAGGACCGGGGAGCTGTTTTTT.

V is TRBV5-4 and J is TRBJ2-2; unclear D gene. CDR1 SGHNT and CDR2 YYREEE come from the germline V gene (reference sequence). The ends were cut back, 1 base at V and 6 bases at J, with 13 bases in the middle. This CDR3 spans 15 amino acids. The chain's CDR3 is CASSLMRSPPGELFF. The CDR3 nucleotides are TGTGCCAGCAGCTTGATGAGGAGTCCCCCCGGGGAGCTGTTTTTT.

This clone was observed a single time. The chain joins TRBV28 to TRBJ1-1; 8 bases align to TRBD1. The CDR3 totals 17 residues. The V and J ends lost 5 bases and 7 bases, in that order; junction bases with no gene match: 18. Germline V CDR1 and CDR2: MDHEN, SYDVKM. The CDR3 here is CASSLAGSGQGRNEAFF. Here the CDR3 DNA reads TGTGCCAGCAGTCTGGCGGGAAGCGGACAGGGACGGAATGAAGCTTTCTTT.

The chain links TRBV28 to TRBJ2-3, with 8 bases that match TRBD2. This CDR3 comprises 14 residues. The germline CDR1 and CDR2 sequences are MDHEN and SYDVKM. The junction had 8 bases not matched to a gene; V was cut back by 8 bases and J by 4 bases. The CDR3 spells CASSPAGGADTQYF. The CDR3 DNA is TGTGCCAGCTCTCCGGCGGGAGGAGCAGATACGCAGTATTTT.

This clone has just a few counts. The chain combines TRBV5-8 with TRBJ2-7; D is possibly TRBD2 (7 bases). The CDR3 consists of 17 residues. V lost 5 bases to trimming and J lost 4 bases, with 25 bases between them. Germline V gene data show CDR1 as SGHTS and CDR2 as YDEGEE. The CDR3 region has the DNA TGTGCCAGCAGACCACGCGGGGGTCGGGGGCCGGGGTACGAGCAGTACTTC. This codes for CASRPRGGRGPGYEQYF.

The chain has TRBV5-1 and TRBJ2-4; tentatively, D is TRBD1 (6 bases). This CDR3 region has 16 residues. Germline V gene sequence: CDR1 SGHRS, CDR2 YFSETQ. V was pared by 2 bases and J by 0 bases, with 12 bases between. The CDR3 coding sequence is TGCGCCAGCAGCTTAGTTGGGGGCCTAGCCAAAAACATTCAGTACTTC. Translating gives CASSLVGGLAKNIQYF.

The chain employs TRBV2 and TRBJ1-2; tentative D call: TRBD1 (5 bases). Deletions cut 5 bases from V and 2 bases from J, with 6 bases between. CDR1 SNHLY and CDR2 FYNNEI come from the germline V gene. The CDR3 totals 12 residues. The DNA for the CDR3 is TGTGCCAGCAGTCAGGGAAACTATGGCTACACCTTC. Protein sequence: CASSQGNYGYTF.